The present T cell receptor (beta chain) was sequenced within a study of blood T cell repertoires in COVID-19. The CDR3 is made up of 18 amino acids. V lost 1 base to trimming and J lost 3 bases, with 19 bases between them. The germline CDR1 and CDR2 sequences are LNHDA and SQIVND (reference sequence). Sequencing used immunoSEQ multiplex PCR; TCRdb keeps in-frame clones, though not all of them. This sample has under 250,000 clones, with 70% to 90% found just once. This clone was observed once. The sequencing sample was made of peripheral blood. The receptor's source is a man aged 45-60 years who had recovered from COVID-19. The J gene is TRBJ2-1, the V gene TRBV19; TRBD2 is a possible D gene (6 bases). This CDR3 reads CASSIASWGSGLYNEQFF. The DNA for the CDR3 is TGTGCCAGTAGTATAGCCTCCTGGGGTAGCGGTCTCTACAATGAGCAGTTCTTC.